What follows are 30 T cell receptor beta chains derived from one specimen sequenced in a study of PD-1 blockade in classical Hodgkin lymphoma (dated by TCRdb to 2018 to 2021). Libraries were constructed by the immunoSEQ multiplex PCR assay. The immuneACCESS repertoire file appears here via TCRdb, limited to in-frame rearrangements. These files lack a portion of the clones; in checked studies, under half of the deficit traces to unresolved V genes, and the cause of the others is not known. A total of about 59,000 clones appear in this sample, 90% of them only once. The ten largest clones capture 7.5% to 10% of the sample. The sample's time point label, decoded: cycle 1 day 1 (C1D1), immediately before nivolumab initiation. Every trial patient had relapsed following autologous stem cell transplantation, and prior brentuximab vedotin exposure was what differed among cohorts A, B and C. The specimen comprised peripheral blood mononuclear cells (PBMCs), sampled at baseline. The receptors stem from a human donor with classical Hodgkin lymphoma.

V and J are TRBV29-1 and TRBJ2-3; the D gene could be TRBD1 or TRBD2 (5 bases each). CDR3 length: 13 amino acids. The germline gives CDR1 SQVTM, CDR2 ANQGSEA. Deletions cut 4 bases from V and 3 bases from J, with 11 bases between. In nucleotides, the CDR3 is TGCAGCGTTGCGGGCAGGGAGACAGATACGCAGTATTTT. Amino acids: CSVAGRETDTQYF.

J is TRBJ2-7 and V is TRBV25-1, with TRBD1 matching 9 bases. V was clipped by 5 bases and J by 2 bases; unmatched bases: 7. The CDR3 spans 15 residues. The germline V gene has CDR1 MGHDK and CDR2 SYGVNS. The CDR3 loop is CASSTRDRAPYEQYF. CDR3 DNA: TGTGCCAGCAGTACCCGGGACAGGGCCCCCTACGAGCAGTACTTC.

In its sample, this clone was seen a few times. V gene TRBV2 combines with J gene TRBJ1-6, with a possible D match to TRBD1 (6 bases). CDR3 length equals 12 residues. CDR1 and CDR2 (germline): SNHLY, FYNNEI. With 6 bases removed from V and 6 bases from J, the gap between germline ends came to 6 bases. Here the CDR3 reads CASRQGNSPLHF. CDR3 sequence (DNA): TGTGCCAGCAGACAGGGTAATTCACCCCTCCACTTT.

The chain employs TRBV6-6 and TRBJ1-5; D uncertain. Germline V gene data show CDR1 as MNHNY and CDR2 as SVGAGI (reference sequence). The CDR3 is 14 residues long. The V gene lost 7 bases and the J gene lost 0 bases, with 10 bases spanning the gap. CDR3 protein: CASTPTDSNQPQHF. CDR3 DNA: TGTGCCAGCACTCCCACAGATAGCAATCAGCCCCAGCATTTT.

The chain employs TRBV5-6 and TRBJ2-1, with 15 bases that match TRBD2. V trimming: 4 bases; J trimming: 6 bases; junction bases outside the gene matches: 2. Germline V gene lookup returns CDR1 SGHDT and CDR2 YYEEEE. This CDR3 is built from 15 residues. CDR3 DNA sequence: TGTGCCAGCAGCCTGGGACTAGCGGGAGGCAATGAGCAGTTCTTC. It translates to CASSLGLAGGNEQFF.

The V gene is TRBV6-5, the J gene TRBJ1-1; D unclear. Germline CDR1 reads MNHEY; CDR2 reads SVGAGI. Trimming removed 5 bases at V and 5 bases at J, with 18 bases between. This CDR3 region has 15 residues. CDR3 DNA: TGTGCCAGCAGTCAACAAGTGGGCCGGAGGACTGAAGCTTTCTTT. Translated: CASSQQVGRRTEAFF.

For the CDR3, the DNA is TGTGCCAGCTCACCAGGGGCTAGCAATCAGCCCCAGCATTTT. Residues: CASSPGASNQPQHF. V gene TRBV18 combines with J gene TRBJ1-5, with D perhaps TRBD1 (5 bases). Trimming left V 2 bases short and J 0 bases short, with 5 bases between. The CDR3 has 14 amino acids. Germline V CDR1 and CDR2: KGHSH, LQKENI.

The chain recombines TRBV18 with TRBJ1-5, with D hard to call. CDR1 and CDR2 (germline): KGHSH, LQKENI. V was cut by 3 bases and J by 0 bases, with 12 bases left in between. CDR3 length: 16 amino acids. DNA for the CDR3: TGTGCCAGCTCACCCAAGAGGACCGGTAGCAATCAGCCCCAGCATTTT. Translated: CASSPKRTGSNQPQHF.

The chain has TRBV6-1 and TRBJ2-7; D is perhaps TRBD1 or TRBD2 (5 bases each). There are 13 residues in the CDR3. V was clipped by 5 bases and J by 3 bases, with 11 bases between them. Per the germline V gene, CDR1 is MNHNS and CDR2 is SASEGT. The CDR3 nucleotides read TGTGCCAGCAGTACGGGACGCATCTACGAGCAGTACTTC. This gives the protein CASSTGRIYEQYF.

The chain has TRBV7-2 and TRBJ2-7; D is ambiguous. This CDR3 region has 14 residues. Germline-derived CDR1 and CDR2 are SGHTA and FQGNSA. Between the trimmed V and J ends, which lost 1 base and 4 bases, there was a span of 11 bases. DNA for the CDR3: TGTGCCAGCAGCTTAGAAGGGCGTCAATACGAGCAGTACTTC. The encoded protein is CASSLEGRQYEQYF.

This clone has just a few counts. This chain links TRBV28 with TRBJ1-6; 8 nucleotides match TRBD1. Looked up from germline, CDR1 is MDHEN and CDR2 is SYDVKM. This CDR3 has 13 amino acids. Unmatched junction bases numbered 4, after V lost 6 bases and J lost 9 bases. CDR3 nucleotides: TGTGCCAGCAGGGACAGGGAGGCTTCACCCCTCCACTTT. Translation: CASRDREASPLHF.

The gene calls are TRBV7-9 and TRBJ2-1; D is unresolved. The CDR3 totals 14 residues. Per germline, CDR1 SEHNR and CDR2 FQNEAQ (reference sequence). Trimming shortened V by 2 bases and J by 0 bases, and 5 bases separated the two germline ends. CDR3 coding DNA: TGTGCCAGCAGCTTACTAGGCTCCTACAATGAGCAGTTCTTC. This translates into CASSLLGSYNEQFF.

The V and J genes are TRBV28 and TRBJ2-7, with D possibly matching TRBD1 (7 bases). V was cut by 4 bases and J by 0 bases, with 19 bases left in between. Germline loops: CDR1 MDHEN, CDR2 SYDVKM. This CDR3 spans 17 amino acids. This CDR3 is CASSWDRETGSSYEQYF. In DNA, the CDR3 is TGTGCCAGCAGTTGGGACCGGGAGACAGGGAGCTCCTACGAGCAGTACTTC.

CDR3 loop: CASSPGAGRYGYTF. CDR3 bases: TGTGCCAGCAGTCCCGGGGCAGGGCGCTATGGCTACACCTTC. J is TRBJ1-2 and V is TRBV27, with a possible D match to TRBD1 (5 bases). Germline values: CDR1 MNHEY, CDR2 SMNVEV (reference sequence). V was shortened by 5 bases and J by 4 bases, with 14 bases between the two germline ends. The CDR3 length is 14 residues.

This chain joins TRBV2 and TRBJ2-7; 10 nucleotides align to TRBD2. There are 14 residues in the CDR3. With V trimmed by 3 bases and J by 5 bases, 4 bases remained unmatched. CDR1 is SNHLY, CDR2 FYNNEI, per germline. CDR3 amino acids: CASSEGLASDEQYF. The CDR3 DNA reads TGTGCCAGCAGTGAGGGACTAGCGTCTGACGAGCAGTACTTC.

This chain uses TRBV18 with TRBJ2-6, with no clear D. The CDR3 totals 14 residues. CDR1 and CDR2 from the germline V gene are KGHSH and LQKENI. V was clipped by 6 bases and J by 2 bases, with 8 bases between them. In DNA, the CDR3 is TGTGCCAGCTCGCCGACGGCTGGGGCCAACGTCCTGACTTTC. Translation: CASSPTAGANVLTF.

The rearrangement joins TRBV11-2 to TRBJ1-1; a possible D gene is TRBD1 (6 bases). This CDR3 contains 14 residues. V was trimmed by 4 bases and J by 1 base, leaving 10 bases between them. CDR1 is SGHAT, CDR2 FQNNGV, per germline. The CDR3 here is CASSSPGQNTEAFF. CDR3 sequence (DNA): TGTGCCAGCAGCTCTCCGGGACAGAACACTGAAGCTTTCTTT.

The chain uses TRBV7-9 and TRBJ2-7; 7 bases fit TRBD1. The J segment lost 5 bases and the V segment lost 4 bases, leaving 8 bases of the junction unmatched. This CDR3 contains 14 residues. The germline V gene encodes CDR1 SEHNR and CDR2 FQNEAQ (reference sequence). The CDR3: CASSWGQPPNEQYF. Written as DNA, the CDR3 is TGTGCCAGCAGCTGGGGACAGCCTCCCAACGAGCAGTACTTC.

The gene calls are TRBV5-1 and TRBJ1-2, with D hard to call. The V and J ends lost 4 bases and 4 bases respectively, with 14 bases between them. The CDR3 has 14 residues. CDR1 is SGHRS, CDR2 YFSETQ, per germline. Here the CDR3 reads CASSPGRGIYGYTF. The CDR3 DNA is TGCGCCAGCAGCCCAGGACGGGGAATCTATGGCTACACCTTC.

This clone is a singleton in its sample. The chain joins TRBV18 to TRBJ1-2; possibly TRBD1 for D (6 bases). The V gene's germline CDR1 is KGHSH and CDR2 LQKENI. The CDR3 has 12 amino acids. V lost 3 bases to trimming and J lost 5 bases, with 7 bases between them. The CDR3 is CASSPRGYGYTF. In DNA form, the CDR3 reads TGTGCCAGCTCACCCAGGGGATATGGCTACACCTTC.

For the CDR3, the DNA is TGTGCCAGCAGCTTTAATGTCTTGTCTCGGGACAGGGCTTACAATGAGCAGTTCTTC. It specifies CASSFNVLSRDRAYNEQFF. The chain has TRBV5-4 and TRBJ2-1; 9 bases are a match to TRBD1. V trimming: 2 bases; J trimming: 4 bases; junction bases outside the gene matches: 16. Germline V gene data show CDR1 as SGHNT and CDR2 as YYREEE (reference sequence). The CDR3 spans 19 residues.

J is TRBJ2-1 and V is TRBV7-3; D possibly corresponds to TRBD1 (6 bases). Trimming pared 1 base from V and 2 bases from J, leaving 9 bases between. CDR1 and CDR2 (germline): SGHTA, FQGTGA. This CDR3 region has 15 residues. CDR3: CASSLKGGTYNEQFF. The CDR3 DNA is TGTGCCAGCAGCTTAAAAGGGGGAACCTACAATGAGCAGTTCTTC.

The chain couples TRBV30 to TRBJ2-3; no firm D call. V lost 0 bases to trimming and J lost 6 bases, with 13 bases between them. Per germline, CDR1 GTSNPN and CDR2 SVGIG (reference sequence). CDR3 length: 14 residues. CDR3: CAWSVGRVLDTQYF. DNA for the CDR3: TGTGCCTGGAGTGTAGGAAGAGTCTTGGATACGCAGTATTTT.

On this clone itself: Other DNA sequences in this sample translate to the same CDR3. The chain is built from TRBV27 and TRBJ2-1; D possibly corresponds to TRBD2 (6 bases). This CDR3 spans 14 amino acids. V was clipped by 3 bases and J by 4 bases, with 10 bases between them. Germline loops: CDR1 MNHEY, CDR2 SMNVEV (reference sequence). CDR3 sequence (DNA): TGTGCCAGCAGTTTCGGGAGCGGGTACAATGAGCAGTTCTTC. Amino acid sequence: CASSFGSGYNEQFF.

V usage is TRBV28 and J usage is TRBJ1-1; maybe TRBD1 (6 bases). There are 15 residues in the CDR3. Germline V gene lookup returns CDR1 MDHEN and CDR2 SYDVKM. V lost 5 bases and J lost 6, with 19 bases in between. DNA of the CDR3: TGTGCCAGCAGTCAGTTCGTTCGGACAGAGCCTGAAGCTTTCTTT. Residues: CASSQFVRTEPEAFF.

V and J are TRBV4-2 and TRBJ1-1, with 7 bases matching TRBD1. This CDR3 has 16 residues. Germline lookup yields CDR1 LGHNA and CDR2 YNFKEQ. V lost 1 base and J lost 3; bases outside the gene matches: 8. CDR3 sequence: CASSQGDSPRYTEAFF. The CDR3 DNA sequence: TGTGCCAGCAGCCAAGGGGACAGCCCGAGATACACTGAAGCTTTCTTT.

The J gene is TRBJ2-7, the V gene TRBV19; D is undetermined. Germline V gene sequence: CDR1 LNHDA, CDR2 SQIVND (reference sequence). The CDR3 has 14 residues. V dropped 3 bases and J dropped 5 bases, with 14 bases sitting between them. The DNA of the CDR3 is TGTGCCAGTAGTATCGGCTCCACCCCGCACGAGCAGTACTTC. This sequence encodes CASSIGSTPHEQYF.

The rearrangement links TRBV15 to TRBJ2-1; 16 bases are shared with TRBD2. With V trimmed by 5 bases and J by 7 bases, 5 bases remained unmatched. In germline, CDR1 is LNHNV, CDR2 YYDKDF (reference sequence). CDR3 length equals 16 residues. The CDR3 DNA follows: TGTGCCACCAGCCATACGGGACTAGCGGGGGGGAATGAGCAGTTCTTC. Translation gives CATSHTGLAGGNEQFF.

The genes are TRBV7-9 and TRBJ2-3; tentative D call: TRBD2 (5 bases). V was pared by 1 base and J by 6 bases, with 14 bases between. The CDR3 is 15 residues long. Germline CDR1 SEHNR, CDR2 FQNEAQ (reference sequence). The CDR3 is CASSLVSGNTDTQYF. DNA for the CDR3: TGTGCCAGCAGCTTAGTATCGGGGAATACGGATACGCAGTATTTT.

In this sample, this clone turned up once. CDR3 amino acids: CASSVGSGRTYEQYF. As DNA, the CDR3 is TGTGCCAGCAGCGTAGGTAGCGGGAGGACCTACGAGCAGTACTTC. This chain connects TRBV9 to TRBJ2-7, with 10 bases aligning to TRBD2. V gave up 0 bases and J gave up 2 bases; unmatched junction bases: 2. The CDR3 contains 15 residues. CDR1 is SGDLS and CDR2 is YYNGEE in the germline V gene.